Listed here are 15 T cell receptor beta chains from one sample, sequenced in a study of tissue T cells after allogeneic stem cell transplantation. Repertoires were generated with immunoSEQ multiplex PCR, while TCRdb's copy carries only in-frame clones and drops some. The data contain about 9,800 clones, 60% to 80% of them seen just once; the ten biggest clones take up roughly a quarter. Material: tissue from the stomach, obtained at autopsy. These TCRs come from a male donor older than 55 with lung cancer.

This rearrangement joins TRBV7-3 to TRBJ2-1, with D possibly matching TRBD1 (5 bases). V lost 2 bases and J lost 9, with 14 bases in between. The CDR3 totals 14 residues. Germline lookup yields CDR1 SGHTA and CDR2 FQGTGA. The CDR3 DNA is TGTGCCAGCAGCTTATCACAAGGGGCTAGTGAGCAGTTCTTC. It codes for CASSLSQGASEQFF.

The chain has TRBV30 and TRBJ1-1; 8 nucleotides line up with TRBD1. The V gene end was trimmed by 2 bases and the J gene end by 3 bases; junction bases not matched to a gene: 5. CDR3 length: 14 residues. CDR1 and CDR2 from the germline V gene are GTSNPN and SVGIG (reference sequence). The CDR3 here is CAWSKLTGDTEAFF. The CDR3 DNA reads as TGTGCCTGGAGTAAGTTGACAGGGGACACTGAAGCTTTCTTT.

This clone was picked up a small number of times. This sequence joins TRBV6-1 and TRBJ1-1, with D maybe TRBD1 (5 bases). From germline, CDR1 is MNHNS and CDR2 SASEGT. The CDR3 extends over 14 amino acids. Trimming left V 1 base short and J 8 bases short, with 14 bases between. The CDR3 nucleotides are TGTGCCAGCAGTGAAGTATATGGGGGACGCGAAGCTTTCTTT. This sequence encodes CASSEVYGGREAFF.

The CDR3 nucleotides read TGTGCCTCCCCATCTAGCGGGGGTGTGAACACCGGGGAGCTGTTTTTT. Protein sequence: CASPSSGGVNTGELFF. V usage is TRBV7-2 and J usage is TRBJ2-2; TRBD2 matches at 10 bases. V lost 11 bases, J lost 1 base, and 10 bases stayed unmatched. This CDR3 is 16 amino acids long. Germline V gene lookup returns CDR1 SGHTA and CDR2 FQGNSA.

The V call is TRBV7-2, the J call TRBJ1-5; 7 bases match TRBD1. The CDR3 is 14 residues long. V shed 5 bases, J shed 7 bases, and the junction held 8 bases outside the gene matches. CDR1 and CDR2 (germline): SGHTA, FQGNSA. The CDR3 sequence is CASSPTGTGQPQHF. CDR3 nucleotide sequence: TGTGCCAGCAGCCCGACAGGGACCGGGCAGCCCCAGCATTTT.

The chain combines TRBV3-1 (or the pseudogene TRBV3-2) with TRBJ2-7; possibly TRBD1 for D (6 bases). The CDR3 is 16 residues long. With 1 base removed from V and 3 bases from J, the gap between germline ends came to 16 bases. Germline-derived CDR1 and CDR2 are LGHDT and YNNKEL (reference sequence). The CDR3 reads CASSQGTQTGLYEQYF. CDR3 DNA: TGTGCCAGCAGCCAAGGCACCCAGACAGGCCTCTACGAGCAGTACTTC.

The rearrangement links TRBV13 to TRBJ2-3, with D perhaps matching TRBD1 (6 bases). Germline loops: CDR1 PRHDT, CDR2 FYEKMQ (reference sequence). This CDR3 comprises 13 residues. V shed 5 bases and J shed 3 bases, with 9 bases lying between them. The CDR3 loop reads CASSDRNTDTQYF. For the CDR3, the DNA is TGTGCCAGCAGCGACAGGAATACAGATACGCAGTATTTT.

The chain carries TRBV5-1 and TRBJ2-1; the D is unclear. V lost 2 bases and J 7 bases, leaving 19 bases between the germline ends. Germline V lookup: CDR1 SGHRS, CDR2 YFSETQ. This CDR3 spans 16 amino acids. The CDR3 DNA reads as TGCGCCAGCAGCTTAACGGGCCGAGGAGCAGAAAATGAGCAGTTCTTC. Translated, it gives CASSLTGRGAENEQFF.

V usage is TRBV2 and J usage is TRBJ2-2, with a tentative D call TRBD1 (6 bases). The CDR3 runs 15 residues. The V gene lost 9 bases and the J gene lost 5 bases, with 19 bases spanning the gap. Germline CDR1 SNHLY, CDR2 FYNNEI. Written as DNA, the CDR3 is TGTGCCAGTCTCCGGGACACTTCCTCTACCGGGGAGCTGTTTTTT. This gives the protein CASLRDTSSTGELFF.

The chain employs TRBV9 and TRBJ1-2; 8 bases are a match to TRBD1. CDR1 and CDR2 (germline): SGDLS, YYNGEE. The V and J ends lost 0 bases and 10 bases, in that order; junction bases with no gene match: 8. CDR3 length: 14 amino acids. The CDR3 here is CASSVDGDRPNYTF. CDR3 sequence (DNA): TGTGCCAGCAGCGTAGACGGGGACAGGCCCAACTACACCTTC.

The CDR3 sequence is CASSFPAGDTDTQYF. Here the CDR3 DNA reads TGTGCCAGCAGTTTCCCGGCGGGAGACACAGATACGCAGTATTTT. This chain uses TRBV27 with TRBJ2-3, with 7 positions matching TRBD2. In germline, CDR1 is MNHEY, CDR2 SMNVEV (reference sequence). The CDR3 runs to 15 residues. V dropped 3 bases and J dropped 2; count of bases not matched to a gene: 5.

The rearrangement uses TRBV9 and TRBJ2-1, with D possibly being TRBD2 (6 bases). Germline CDR1 reads SGDLS; CDR2 reads YYNGEE. The length of the CDR3 is 16 residues. V lost 0 bases, J lost 4 bases, and 14 bases lay in between. The CDR3 DNA reads as TGTGCCAGCAGCGTAGTGGGGGGAGGCGGTTACAATGAGCAGTTCTTC. This gives the protein CASSVVGGGGYNEQFF.

This sequence joins TRBV7-9 and TRBJ1-4, with TRBD1 matching over 9 bases. Germline trimming cut 5 bases from V and 6 bases from J; bases unmatched to any gene: 4. Looked up from germline, CDR1 is SEHNR and CDR2 is FQNEAQ (reference sequence). The CDR3 runs to 14 residues. The CDR3 protein is CASSTTGGDEKLFF. Here the CDR3 DNA reads TGTGCCAGCAGCACGACAGGGGGGGATGAAAAACTGTTTTTT.

As DNA, the CDR3 is TGTGCCAGCAGTCCCCGGGGGCCCGATGAAGCTTTCTTT. It codes for CASSPRGPDEAFF. V usage is TRBV27 and J usage is TRBJ1-1; D is perhaps TRBD1 (6 bases). Germline loops: CDR1 MNHEY, CDR2 SMNVEV (reference sequence). The length of the CDR3 is 13 residues. V was pared by 5 bases and J by 7 bases, with 14 bases between.

In this sample, this clone turned up a few times. The chain employs TRBV18 and TRBJ1-6; weak D call: TRBD1 (5 bases). The CDR3 contains 20 residues. V was cut by 8 bases and J by 8 bases, with 34 bases left in between. Germline CDR1 and CDR2: KGHSH and LQKENI. CDR3 coding DNA: TGTGCCAGCGCACTCATGGACACTATAGAAAGGGGTTCTTCCGATTCACCCCTCCACTTT. It encodes CASALMDTIERGSSDSPLHF. Supplemented by reference TRBV18 and TRBJ1-6, the full variable domain reads NAGVMQNPRHLVRRRGQEARLRCSPMKGHSHVYWYRQLPEEGLKFMVYLQKENIIDESGMPKERFSAEFPKEGPSILRIQQVVRGDSAAYFCASALMDTIERGSSDSPLHFGNGTRLTVT.